A selection of T cell receptor beta chains follows, all from one sample in a study of blood T cell repertoires in COVID-19. Libraries were prepared by immunoSEQ multiplex PCR; TCRdb keeps only in-frame clonotypes and omits some of them. The sample lists over 100,000 clones; around 89% were seen once. Sequencing was carried out using peripheral blood. These receptors all stem from a man between 60 and 75 years old with COVID-19, enrolled during active disease. The CDR3 runs from the conserved cysteine through the conserved F or W. Fields, in order: V gene, J gene, D gene, clone size, CDR3 protein, CDR3 DNA. D genes are given only for firm matches. Expanded clones get a size class; other rows say once, few or many, or leave the size out.

V: TRBV4-2; J: TRBJ2-2; D: TRBD1; size: few; CDR3: CASSSRSTGDTGELFF; DNA: TGTGCCAGCAGCTCCCGCTCGACAGGGGACACCGGGGAGCTGTTTTTT
V: TRBV4-3; J: TRBJ2-2; D: .; size: .; CDR3: CASSQALQGGGELFF; DNA: TGCGCCAGCAGCCAAGCGCTTCAGGGGGGCGGGGAGCTGTTTTTT
V: TRBV11-2; J: TRBJ1-4; D: TRBD1; size: .; CDR3: CASSSGQGVEKLFF; DNA: TGTGCCAGCAGCTCGGGACAGGGGGTTGAAAAACTGTTTTTT
V: TRBV27; J: TRBJ2-5; D: .; size: .; CDR3: CASSSSGLAAQETQYF; DNA: .
V: TRBV3-1/TRBV3-2; J: TRBJ2-3; D: .; size: .; CDR3: CASSANRGGTDTQYF; DNA: TGTGCCAGCAGCGCAAACAGGGGGGGGACAGATACGCAGTATTTT
V: TRBV4-1; J: TRBJ2-7; D: TRBD1; size: few; CDR3: CASSLFQGAVYEQYF; DNA: TGCGCCAGCAGCCTCTTCCAGGGGGCTGTATACGAGCAGTACTTC
V: TRBV18; J: TRBJ1-4; D: .; size: .; CDR3: CASSPSREKLFF; DNA: TGTGCCAGCTCACCAAGCAGGGAAAAACTGTTTTTT
V: TRBV18; J: TRBJ1-1; D: .; size: .; CDR3: CASSPNSHTEAFF; DNA: TGTGCCAGCTCACCGAATAGCCACACTGAAGCTTTCTTT
V: TRBV19; J: TRBJ2-7; D: TRBD1; size: .; CDR3: CASSRDRGYEQYF; DNA: TGTGCCAGTAGTCGGGACAGGGGCTACGAGCAGTACTTC
V: TRBV2; J: TRBJ1-5; D: .; size: .; CDR3: CASMERGNQPQHF; DNA: TGTGCCAGCATGGAGCGTGGCAATCAGCCCCAGCATTTT
V: TRBV3-1/TRBV3-2; J: TRBJ1-1; D: .; size: .; CDR3: CASSQDRSYTEAFF; DNA: TGTGCCAGCAGCCAAGATCGGAGTTACACTGAAGCTTTCTTT
V: TRBV9; J: TRBJ2-3; D: .; size: .; CDR3: CASSVAPGGSGTDTQYF; DNA: TGTGCCAGCAGCGTAGCCCCGGGGGGCTCAGGCACAGATACGCAGTATTTT
V: TRBV6-5; J: TRBJ2-5; D: .; size: once; CDR3: CASRWLLGGRETQYF; DNA: TGTGCCAGCAGGTGGTTATTAGGGGGTAGAGAGACCCAGTACTTC
V: TRBV30; J: TRBJ1-2; D: .; size: .; CDR3: CAWSVPRTNYGYTF; DNA: TGTGCCTGGAGTGTCCCGCGCACTAACTATGGCTACACCTTC
V: TRBV5-8; J: TRBJ2-5; D: .; size: few; CDR3: CASSLVAGATDQETQYF; DNA: TGTGCCAGCAGCTTGGTCGCGGGGGCCACAGACCAAGAGACCCAGTACTTC
V: TRBV19; J: TRBJ1-2; D: .; size: .; CDR3: CASSSRDWGYTF; DNA: TGTGCCAGTAGTTCCCGGGACTGGGGCTACACCTTC
V: TRBV10-2; J: TRBJ2-3; D: .; size: .; CDR3: CASIGGDTQYF; DNA: TGCGCCAGCATAGGGGGAGATACGCAGTATTTT
V: TRBV6-1; J: TRBJ1-4; D: TRBD1; size: few; CDR3: CASSESEGHRGLEKLFF; DNA: TGTGCCAGCAGTGAATCTGAGGGGCACAGGGGGCTTGAAAAACTGTTTTTT
V: TRBV7-6; J: TRBJ2-5; D: TRBD2; size: .; CDR3: CASSLSPAGLEETQYF; DNA: TGTGCCAGCAGCTTATCACCAGCGGGACTAGAAGAGACCCAGTACTTC
V: TRBV5-1; J: TRBJ2-1; D: .; size: .; CDR3: CASSRAGGRHNEQFF; DNA: TGCGCCAGCAGCAGGGCCGGAGGGCGGCACAATGAGCAGTTCTTC
V: TRBV6-2/TRBV6-3; J: TRBJ1-1; D: .; size: once; CDR3: CASSYEGTEAFF; DNA: TGTGCCAGCAGTTACGAGGGAACTGAAGCTTTCTTT
V: TRBV25-1; J: TRBJ2-1; D: .; size: .; CDR3: CASSEYEGVNRYNEQFF; DNA: TGTGCCAGCAGTGAATATGAAGGGGTAAACCGCTACAATGAGCAGTTCTTC
V: TRBV12-5; J: TRBJ1-5; D: .; size: .; CDR3: CASGLGGGGGQPQHF; DNA: TGTGCTAGTGGTTTGGGTGGGGGGGGAGGTCAGCCCCAGCATTTT
V: TRBV5-1; J: TRBJ1-1; D: .; size: once; CDR3: CASSSGGKGTEAFF; DNA: TGCGCCAGCAGCTCGGGAGGAAAGGGGACTGAAGCTTTCTTT
V: TRBV27; J: TRBJ2-3; D: .; size: .; CDR3: CASSSRRGADTQYF; DNA: TGTGCCAGCAGTTCCCGGCGGGGCGCAGATACGCAGTATTTT
V: TRBV7-3; J: TRBJ2-4; D: TRBD2; size: .; CDR3: CASSQTGASGGLEIQYF; DNA: TGTGCCAGCAGCCAGACCGGGGCTAGCGGGGGGCTGGAGATTCAGTACTTC
V: TRBV4-1; J: TRBJ1-5; D: TRBD1; size: .; CDR3: CASSRDRNFYQPQHF; DNA: TGCGCCAGCAGCCGGGACAGGAACTTTTATCAGCCCCAGCATTTT
V: TRBV4-1; J: TRBJ2-3; D: .; size: .; CDR3: CASSQDRDTAADTQYF; DNA: TGCGCCAGCAGCCAAGACCGGGACACTGCCGCAGATACGCAGTATTTT
V: TRBV7-3; J: TRBJ1-2; D: .; size: .; CDR3: CASSLGTGPYGYTF; DNA: TGTGCCAGCAGCTTAGGCACAGGGCCCTATGGCTACACCTTC
V: TRBV4-2; J: TRBJ1-6; D: .; size: .; CDR3: CASSPLQGITSSYNSPLHF; DNA: TGTGCCAGCAGCCCCTTACAGGGCATCACTAGCTCCTATAATTCACCCCTCCACTTT
V: TRBV5-1; J: TRBJ1-2; D: .; size: .; CDR3: CASRMTDTYGYTF; DNA: TGCGCCAGCAGAATGACGGACACCTATGGCTACACCTTC
V: TRBV7-3; J: TRBJ1-1; D: .; size: .; CDR3: CASSPTGVNTEAFF; DNA: TGTGCCAGCAGCCCTACAGGAGTGAACACTGAAGCTTTCTTT
V: TRBV7-8; J: TRBJ1-5; D: TRBD1; size: .; CDR3: CASSSSRDRIRKPQHF; DNA: TGTGCCAGCAGCTCCAGCCGGGACAGGATAAGAAAGCCCCAGCATTTT
V: TRBV19; J: TRBJ1-2; D: TRBD1; size: once; CDR3: CASTTDRVGKGYTF; DNA: TGTGCCAGTACCACCGACAGGGTAGGAAAGGGCTACACCTTC
V: TRBV5-8; J: TRBJ2-6; D: .; size: .; CDR3: CASSHRSGANVLTF; DNA: TGTGCCAGCAGCCACAGGTCCGGGGCCAACGTCCTGACTTTC
V: TRBV27; J: TRBJ1-6; D: .; size: .; CDR3: CASSYRQTSSYNSPLHF; DNA: TGTGCCAGCAGTTATCGACAGACGAGCTCCTATAATTCACCCCTCCACTTT
V: TRBV7-3; J: TRBJ1-2; D: .; size: .; CDR3: CASSLDEKGAGDYGYTF; DNA: TGTGCCAGCAGCTTAGACGAGAAAGGGGCTGGGGACTATGGCTACACCTTC